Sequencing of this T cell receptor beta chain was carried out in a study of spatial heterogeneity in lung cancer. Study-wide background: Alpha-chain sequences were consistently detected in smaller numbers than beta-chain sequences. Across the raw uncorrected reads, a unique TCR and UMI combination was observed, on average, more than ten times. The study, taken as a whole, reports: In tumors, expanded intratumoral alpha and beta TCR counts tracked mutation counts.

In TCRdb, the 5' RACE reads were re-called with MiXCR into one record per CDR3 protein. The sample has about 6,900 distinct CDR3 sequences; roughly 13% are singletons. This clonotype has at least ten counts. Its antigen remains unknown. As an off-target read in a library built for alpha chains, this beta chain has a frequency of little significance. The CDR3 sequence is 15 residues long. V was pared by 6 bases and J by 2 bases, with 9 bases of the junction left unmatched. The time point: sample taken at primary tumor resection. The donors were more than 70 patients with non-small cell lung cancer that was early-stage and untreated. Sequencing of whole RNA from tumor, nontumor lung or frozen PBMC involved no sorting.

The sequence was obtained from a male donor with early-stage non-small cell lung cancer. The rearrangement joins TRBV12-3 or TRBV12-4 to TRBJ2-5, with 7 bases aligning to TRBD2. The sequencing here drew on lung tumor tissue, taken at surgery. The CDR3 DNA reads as TGTGCCAGCAGGCCTACGCGGGGGACTCAAGAGACCCAGTACTTC. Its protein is CASRPTRGTQETQYF.